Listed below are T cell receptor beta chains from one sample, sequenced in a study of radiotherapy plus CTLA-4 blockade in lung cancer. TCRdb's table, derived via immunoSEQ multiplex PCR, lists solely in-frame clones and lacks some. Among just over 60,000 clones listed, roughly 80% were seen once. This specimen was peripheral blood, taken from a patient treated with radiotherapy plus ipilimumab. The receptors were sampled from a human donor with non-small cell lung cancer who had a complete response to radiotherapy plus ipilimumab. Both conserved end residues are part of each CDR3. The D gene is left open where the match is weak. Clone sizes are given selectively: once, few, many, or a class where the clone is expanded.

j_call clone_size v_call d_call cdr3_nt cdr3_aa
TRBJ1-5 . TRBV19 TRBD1 TGTGCCAGTATGGGGAGGGACAGGGGAGTCGGTCAGCCCCAGCATTTT CASMGRDRGVGQPQHF
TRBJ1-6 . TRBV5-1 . TGCGCCAGCAGCCTGGGGGGGTTACACTCACCCCTCCACTTT CASSLGGLHSPLHF
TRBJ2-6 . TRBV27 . TGTGCCAGCAGTCCGATCAAGATAGAAGCGACTGGGGCCAACGTCCTGACTTTC CASSPIKIEATGANVLTF
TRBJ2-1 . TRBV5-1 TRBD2 TGCGCCAGCGGACTAGCGGGGTCTAACAATGAGCAGTTCTTC CASGLAGSNNEQFF
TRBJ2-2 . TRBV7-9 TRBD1 TGTGCCGGACCCGGGACAGGGAAGTCCGGGGAGCTGTTTTTT CAGPGTGKSGELFF
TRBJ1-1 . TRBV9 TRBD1 TGTGCCAGCAGCGTAGAGCAGGGGGACACTGAAGCTTTCTTT CASSVEQGDTEAFF
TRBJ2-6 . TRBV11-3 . TGTGCCAGCAGCTCCCAGGGGTCTGGGGCCAACGTCCTGACTTTC CASSSQGSGANVLTF
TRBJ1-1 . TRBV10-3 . TGTGCCATCAGTGAGTCGGAGACAGACAAAGCTTTCTTT CAISESETDKAFF
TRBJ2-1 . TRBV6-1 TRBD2 TGTGCCAGCAGTGCGCTGACTAGCGGGAGAAAGAATGAGCAGTTCTTC CASSALTSGRKNEQFF
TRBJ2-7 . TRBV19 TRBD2 TGTGCCAGTAGTATAGTGGGAGGGCAGTCCTACGAGCAGTACTTC CASSIVGGQSYEQYF
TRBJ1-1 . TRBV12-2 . TGTGCAAGTCGCACTGTACCGGGACAGAAGAACACTGAAGCTTTCTTT CASRTVPGQKNTEAFF
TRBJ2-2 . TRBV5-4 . TGTGCCAGCAGCCCCCGGGCCGGGGAGCTGTTTTTT CASSPRAGELFF
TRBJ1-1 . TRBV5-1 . TGCGCCAGCAGCTTGTTGGGAGATAACACTGAAGCTTTCTTT CASSLLGDNTEAFF
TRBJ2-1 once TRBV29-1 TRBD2 TGCAGCGTTCCTCGGACTAGCGGGGCCTACAATGAGCAGTTCTTC CSVPRTSGAYNEQFF
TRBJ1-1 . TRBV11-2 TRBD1 TGTGCCAGCAGCCGAGTCCCGGGACAGGGTTGGAACACTGAAGCTTTCTTT CASSRVPGQGWNTEAFF
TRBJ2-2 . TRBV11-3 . TGTGCCAGCAGCTTTCAGTCGAACACCGGGGAGCTGTTTTTT CASSFQSNTGELFF
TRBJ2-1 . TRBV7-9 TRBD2 TGTGCCAGCAGGGGAGTAGCGGGAGCCTCGGGAAACAATGAGCAGTTCTTC CASRGVAGASGNNEQFF
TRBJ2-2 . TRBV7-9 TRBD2 TGTGCCAGCAGCCCCCGACTAGCGGGATTGAACACCGGGGAGCTGTTTTTT CASSPRLAGLNTGELFF
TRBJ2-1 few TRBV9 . TGTGCCAGCAGCGTAGCCCTAAGCCCCAGCTCCTACAATGAGCAGTTCTTC CASSVALSPSSYNEQFF
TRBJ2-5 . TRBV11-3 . TGTGCCAGCAGCTTCGAAGGATCTAGGGAGACCCAGTACTTC CASSFEGSRETQYF
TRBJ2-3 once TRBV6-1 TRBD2 TGTGCCAGCAGTGAAGAGACGACTAGCGGGAACCTAAATACGCAGTATTTT CASSEETTSGNLNTQYF
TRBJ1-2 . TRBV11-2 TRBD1 TGTGCCAGCAGCTTAGGACAGGGGGTCTATGGCTACACCTTC CASSLGQGVYGYTF
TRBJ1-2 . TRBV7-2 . TGTGCCAGCAGCGGAGGTGCTGATTCGAAACTACAAAACTTCTATGGCTACACCTTC CASSGGADSKLQNFYGYTF
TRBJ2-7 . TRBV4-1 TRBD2 TGCGCCAGCAGCCAAGATTTGGTAGCGGGGGGCCGCTCCTACGAGCAGTACTTC CASSQDLVAGGRSYEQYF
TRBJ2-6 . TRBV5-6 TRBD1 TGTGCCAGCAGCTTGTGGGGACAGGGGGCGCGTGGGGCCAACGTCCTGACTTTC CASSLWGQGARGANVLTF
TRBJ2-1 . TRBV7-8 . TGTGCCACCCTCCAGGGTTCTATGGACAATGAGCAGTTCTTC CATLQGSMDNEQFF
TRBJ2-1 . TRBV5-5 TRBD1 TGTGCCAGCAGCGTACAGGGGGCTCTTTACAATGAGCAGTTCTTC CASSVQGALYNEQFF
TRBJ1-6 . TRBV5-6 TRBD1 TGTGCCAGCAGTCCTGTGGGACAGGGGGGCTCACCCCTCCACTTT CASSPVGQGGSPLHF
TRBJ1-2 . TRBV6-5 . TGTGCCAGCAGTGAAAGCATGTCTAACTATGGCTACACCTTC CASSESMSNYGYTF
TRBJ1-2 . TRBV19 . TGTGCCAGTAGTATAGACAGGCCGGGCGGCTACACCTTC CASSIDRPGGYTF
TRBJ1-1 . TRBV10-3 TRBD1 TGTGCCATCAGTGAGGGACAGGGGGGCACTGAAGCTTTCTTT CAISEGQGGTEAFF
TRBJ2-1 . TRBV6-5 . TGTGCCAGCAGTGAATCTGAGCGGGAGCAGTTCTTC CASSESEREQFF
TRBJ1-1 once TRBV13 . TGTGCCAGCAGCTTAGAGAGGGGGGACACTGAAGCTTTCTTT CASSLERGDTEAFF
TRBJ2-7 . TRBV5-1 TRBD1 TGCGCCAGCAGCTTGCGGGCGCCGGGACAGGGTTCCTACGAGCAGTACTTC CASSLRAPGQGSYEQYF
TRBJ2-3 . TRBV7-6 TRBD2 TGTGCCAGCAGCTTAATTCCTAGCGGGGGGGCCGAAGATACGCAGTATTTT CASSLIPSGGAEDTQYF
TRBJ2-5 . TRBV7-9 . TGTGCCAGCAGCTTTCTCTTCGAGACCCAGTACTTC CASSFLFETQYF
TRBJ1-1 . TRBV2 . TGTGCCAGCAGTGAAAGGGTTGCGGCTGAAGCTTTCTTT CASSERVAAEAFF
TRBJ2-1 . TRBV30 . TGTGCCTGGAGTGTTCGGTTTGAGCAGTTCTTC CAWSVRFEQFF
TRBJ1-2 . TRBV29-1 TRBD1 TGCAGCGACCTGACAGGAGGGGGCTTTAAGGACTATGGCTACACCTTC CSDLTGGGFKDYGYTF
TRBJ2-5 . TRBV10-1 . TGCGCCAGCAGTCCGAACAGGGAGACCCAGTACTTC CASSPNRETQYF